This is a list of T cell receptor beta chains from one sample in a study of T cells in localized non-small cell lung cancer. Sequenced by immunoSEQ multiplex PCR; TCRdb stores in-frame clones only, minus some. The sample holds roughly 34,000 clones; just over 85% are singletons and the top ten take around 4.2%. Sample: peripheral blood, taken before any cancer treatment. Receptor source: a male donor aged 60 or over with stage III lung adenocarcinoma. The CDR3 runs from the conserved cysteine through the conserved F or W. D genes are given only for firm matches. Size tells how often a clone was seen (once, few, many) or the class of an expanded clone, and some rows leave it out.

clone_size j_call v_call d_call cdr3_length cdr3_nt cdr3_aa
- TRBJ1-3 TRBV30 - 12 TGTGCCTGGGACATTGGGGGAAACACCATATATTTT CAWDIGGNTIYF
- TRBJ1-4 TRBV16 TRBD1 14 TGTGCCAGCAGCCAGCAGAGACAGGGCCAAAAACTGTTTTTT CASSQQRQGQKLFF
- TRBJ2-3 TRBV7-2 TRBD2 15 TGTGCCAGCAGCTTACTGAGCGGGAGCGTGGATACGCAGTATTTT CASSLLSGSVDTQYF
- TRBJ2-2 TRBV7-9 - 15 TGTGCCACCCCGTCGAGGGCGGATCACACCGGGGAGCTGTTTTTT CATPSRADHTGELFF
- TRBJ1-1 TRBV18 TRBD1 14 TGTGCCAGCTCAGGGGACAGGCAGAACACTGAAGCTTTCTTT CASSGDRQNTEAFF
- TRBJ1-1 TRBV19 - 14 TGTGCCAGTAGTAGGGGCGCCAGGTACACTGAAGCTTTCTTT CASSRGARYTEAFF
- TRBJ2-1 TRBV5-4 TRBD1 16 TGTGCCAGCAGCTTGGACCCGGGACAGCCTTTTAATGAGCAGTTCTTC CASSLDPGQPFNEQFF
- TRBJ1-2 TRBV11-1 - 15 TGTGCCAGCAGCTCCACAGGGATCGGGGCGTCTGGCTACACCTTC CASSSTGIGASGYTF
- TRBJ2-7 TRBV9 TRBD1 12 TGTGCCAGCAGTGGACAGGGGTACGAGCAGTACTTC CASSGQGYEQYF
- TRBJ2-7 TRBV7-2 TRBD2 15 TGTGCCAGCAGCGAGGGTAGCGGGAGTATCTACGAGCAGTACTTC CASSEGSGSIYEQYF
few TRBJ1-5 TRBV7-9 - 14 TGTGCCAGCAGCGAGGTGTGGAGCAATCAGCCCCAGCATTTT CASSEVWSNQPQHF
- TRBJ2-3 TRBV5-1 TRBD2 15 TGCGCCAGCAGCTACAGCGGGGGACCCACAGATACGCAGTATTTT CASSYSGGPTDTQYF
- TRBJ2-1 TRBV7-8 - 16 TGTGCCAGCAGCCCCTGGAGGAGGGTAAAAACCAATGAGCAGTTCTTC CASSPWRRVKTNEQFF
- TRBJ2-1 TRBV10-3 TRBD2 14 TGTGCCATCAGCCTGGGACTAGCGGGATATGAGCAGTTCTTC CAISLGLAGYEQFF
- TRBJ2-7 TRBV7-2 TRBD1 16 TGTGCCAGCAGCCAACCCCCCTGGACAGGGGCTAGTGAGCAGTACTTC CASSQPPWTGASEQYF
- TRBJ2-7 TRBV6-5 - 13 TGTGCCAGCCGCCGGGACTCCCCTTCTGAGCAGTACTTC CASRRDSPSEQYF
- TRBJ1-5 TRBV2 TRBD1 15 TGTGCCAGCAGTGATGTCCAGGGGGGAAATCAGCCCCAGCATTTT CASSDVQGGNQPQHF
- TRBJ2-7 TRBV5-1 - 16 TGCGCCAGCAGCTTGGGCGGTAGCGGTGGCTCCTACGAGCAGTACTTC CASSLGGSGGSYEQYF
- TRBJ2-2 TRBV5-6 - 15 TGTGCCAGCAGCCCAGGGACCCCAGGCACCGGGGAGCTGTTTTTT CASSPGTPGTGELFF
- TRBJ1-5 TRBV13 - 14 TGTGCCAGCAGCATCGGACTCCCCCATCAGCCCCAGCATTTT CASSIGLPHQPQHF
- TRBJ2-1 TRBV20-1 - 10 TGCAGTGCTGCTAGGAATGAGCAGTTCTTC CSAARNEQFF
- TRBJ2-3 TRBV5-4 - 16 TGTGCCAGCAGCTTGGAGGGCAGGATCGGGACAGATACGCAGTATTTT CASSLEGRIGTDTQYF
- TRBJ1-5 TRBV12-5 - 14 TGTGCTAGTGGTTTGTATCCGGGGCATCAGCCCCAGCATTTT CASGLYPGHQPQHF
- TRBJ1-2 TRBV5-1 - 14 TGCGCCAGCAGCTGGGGCAGGATCGACTATGGCTACACCTTC CASSWGRIDYGYTF
- TRBJ1-5 TRBV4-2 - 15 TGTGCCAGCAGCCAAGATTCGGGGGTCTACCAGCCCCAGCATTTT CASSQDSGVYQPQHF
- TRBJ2-7 TRBV7-9 - 16 TGTGCCAGCAGCGCCACCCGGGCTAGCCGTTCCTACGAGCAGTACTTC CASSATRASRSYEQYF
- TRBJ2-2 TRBV27 - 16 TGTGCCAGCCTCCGTTTAGGGAGTTTGAACACCGGGGAGCTGTTTTTT CASLRLGSLNTGELFF
- TRBJ1-2 TRBV7-9 - 14 TGTGCCAGCAGCTTCGGCGAGGCAGCCTATGGCTACACCTTC CASSFGEAAYGYTF
- TRBJ2-5 TRBV18 - 11 TGTGCCAGCTCCAACCGGGAGACCCAGTACTTC CASSNRETQYF